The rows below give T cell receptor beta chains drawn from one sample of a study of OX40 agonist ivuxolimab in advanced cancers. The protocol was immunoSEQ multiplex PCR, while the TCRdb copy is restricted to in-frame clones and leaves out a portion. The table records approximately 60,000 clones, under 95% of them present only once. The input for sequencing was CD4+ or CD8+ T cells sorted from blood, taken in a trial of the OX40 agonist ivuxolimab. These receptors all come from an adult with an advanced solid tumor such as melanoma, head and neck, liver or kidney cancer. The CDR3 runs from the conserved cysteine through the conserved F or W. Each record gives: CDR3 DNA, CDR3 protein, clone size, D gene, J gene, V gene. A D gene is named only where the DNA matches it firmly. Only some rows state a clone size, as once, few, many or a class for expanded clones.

CDR3nt: TGCAGCGTTAAGGGGGGGGACCTCGAGCAGTACTTC
CDR3aa: CSVKGGDLEQYF
abundance: .
d_gene: .
j_gene: TRBJ2-7
v_gene: TRBV29-1

CDR3nt: TGTGCCAGCAGCTTAGCTAGCGTGGAGACCCAGTACTTC
CDR3aa: CASSLASVETQYF
abundance: .
d_gene: .
j_gene: TRBJ2-5
v_gene: TRBV7-6

CDR3nt: TGTGCCAGCAGCCAGGACAAAGCTCAGCCCCAGCATTTT
CDR3aa: CASSQDKAQPQHF
abundance: .
d_gene: .
j_gene: TRBJ1-5
v_gene: TRBV7-3

CDR3nt: TGTGCCAGCAGCTTAGGTCAGACAGGGCACACCGGGGAGCTGTTTTTT
CDR3aa: CASSLGQTGHTGELFF
abundance: .
d_gene: TRBD1
j_gene: TRBJ2-2
v_gene: TRBV11-3

CDR3nt: TGCGCCAGCACCTTCGACAGATGTGGTCATGAGCAGTTCTTC
CDR3aa: CASTFDRCGHEQFF
abundance: .
d_gene: .
j_gene: TRBJ2-1
v_gene: TRBV23-1

CDR3nt: TGTGCCAGCAGTGAATACGAGGGGCAGCTGTTTTTT
CDR3aa: CASSEYEGQLFF
abundance: .
d_gene: .
j_gene: TRBJ2-2
v_gene: TRBV6-1

CDR3nt: TGTGCCTGGAATAAAGCAGATACGCAGTATTTT
CDR3aa: CAWNKADTQYF
abundance: .
d_gene: .
j_gene: TRBJ2-3
v_gene: TRBV30

CDR3nt: TGCGCCAGCAGCTTGGATAGACCGGGCCCCGGGGAGCTGTTTTTT
CDR3aa: CASSLDRPGPGELFF
abundance: once
d_gene: .
j_gene: TRBJ2-2
v_gene: TRBV5-1

CDR3nt: TGTGCTACCGAACCCGGGACACCGAACACTGAAGCTTTCTTT
CDR3aa: CATEPGTPNTEAFF
abundance: .
d_gene: .
j_gene: TRBJ1-1
v_gene: TRBV6-5

CDR3nt: TGCGCCAGCAGCTTGCAACAGGGGCAGACTGAAGCTTTCTTT
CDR3aa: CASSLQQGQTEAFF
abundance: .
d_gene: TRBD1
j_gene: TRBJ1-1
v_gene: TRBV5-1

CDR3nt: TGTGCCAGCAGAAGGGAGGGGACAGAAGCTTTCTTT
CDR3aa: CASRREGTEAFF
abundance: .
d_gene: .
j_gene: TRBJ1-1
v_gene: TRBV6-5

CDR3nt: TGTGCCAGCAGCGTGGTTGCCGGGACTAGCTTCGGCAATGAGCAGTTCTTC
CDR3aa: CASSVVAGTSFGNEQFF
abundance: .
d_gene: TRBD2
j_gene: TRBJ2-1
v_gene: TRBV9

CDR3nt: TGTGCCTGGAGTTTATTTGAGGCGAACACTGAAGCTTTCTTT
CDR3aa: CAWSLFEANTEAFF
abundance: .
d_gene: .
j_gene: TRBJ1-1
v_gene: TRBV30

CDR3nt: TGTGCCAGCAGCTTAGCTGGGGGACGGTACGAGCAGTACTTC
CDR3aa: CASSLAGGRYEQYF
abundance: few
d_gene: .
j_gene: TRBJ2-7
v_gene: TRBV7-6

CDR3nt: TGTGCCAGCACCCTAGCGGGAGGGGACGAGCAGTACTTC
CDR3aa: CASTLAGGDEQYF
abundance: .
d_gene: TRBD2
j_gene: TRBJ2-7
v_gene: TRBV6-1

CDR3nt: TGTGCCAGCAGGATCAATCAAGCGGGGAAGCAGTTCTTC
CDR3aa: CASRINQAGKQFF
abundance: .
d_gene: TRBD2
j_gene: TRBJ2-1
v_gene: TRBV14

CDR3nt: TGTGCCAGCAGTCCGGGCGGAGGCAGATTGAGCTACGAGCAGTACTTC
CDR3aa: CASSPGGGRLSYEQYF
abundance: .
d_gene: .
j_gene: TRBJ2-7
v_gene: TRBV27

CDR3nt: TGCGCCAGCAGTACGAGTTCGGTGGACGGGGAGCTGTTTTTT
CDR3aa: CASSTSSVDGELFF
abundance: .
d_gene: .
j_gene: TRBJ2-2
v_gene: TRBV5-1

CDR3nt: TGTGCCAGCAGTTCAAGGGACAGTTATGGCTACACCTTC
CDR3aa: CASSSRDSYGYTF
abundance: .
d_gene: TRBD1
j_gene: TRBJ1-2
v_gene: TRBV27

CDR3nt: TGTGCCAGTAGTCGGGCAGACCAAGAGACCCAGTACTTC
CDR3aa: CASSRADQETQYF
abundance: .
d_gene: .
j_gene: TRBJ2-5
v_gene: TRBV19

CDR3nt: TGCAGTGCCCCTGGGCGGGGGGCCCCCAATTTT
CDR3aa: CSAPGRGAPNF
abundance: .
d_gene: TRBD2
j_gene: TRBJ2-3
v_gene: TRBV20-1

CDR3nt: TGTGCCTGGAGTCGGGTTGGGGGTAGCACAGATACGCAGTATTTT
CDR3aa: CAWSRVGGSTDTQYF
abundance: .
d_gene: .
j_gene: TRBJ2-3
v_gene: TRBV30

CDR3nt: TGTGCCAGCAGTGAAGCGCTTCAGGGGGCGGAACATTTT
CDR3aa: CASSEALQGAEHF
abundance: .
d_gene: TRBD1
j_gene: TRBJ1-5
v_gene: TRBV2

CDR3nt: TGTGCCAGCAGTGAAGGTCAGTCTCTCTATGGCTACACCTTC
CDR3aa: CASSEGQSLYGYTF
abundance: once
d_gene: .
j_gene: TRBJ1-2
v_gene: TRBV6-5

CDR3nt: TGCAGTGCTAGCGCGGCCGAGCAGTTCTTC
CDR3aa: CSASAAEQFF
abundance: .
d_gene: .
j_gene: TRBJ2-1
v_gene: TRBV20-1

CDR3nt: TGTGCCAGCAGCCCAGGGCTCTTTGGTCAGCCCCAGCATTTT
CDR3aa: CASSPGLFGQPQHF
abundance: .
d_gene: .
j_gene: TRBJ1-5
v_gene: TRBV5-1